A single sample gave rise to the 32 T cell receptor beta chains below, sequenced in a study of shared clonotypes between healthy human individuals. Sequencing was performed with immunoSEQ multiplex PCR; in TCRdb, only in-frame clones are kept and a portion is missing. The sample carries 2.3 million or so clones, roughly 93% recorded once. Specimen: naive CD4+ T cells from PBMCs. The subset was: CD45RA+ positively selected. Receptor source: a man in his late teens or twenties in good health. Some clones in this sample may be carry-over from other donors' samples.

This clone was observed a single time. The chain employs TRBV5-4 and TRBJ2-2; no clear D gene. The V end was cut by 2 bases, the J end by 0 bases, with 8 bases between. Looked up from germline, CDR1 is SGHNT and CDR2 is YYREEE (reference sequence). The CDR3 covers 15 residues. The CDR3 DNA reads as TGTGCCAGCAGCTTCATGGGGTCGAACACCGGGGAGCTGTTTTTT. It codes for CASSFMGSNTGELFF.

The chain joins TRBV7-3 to TRBJ2-1; TRBD2 is a possible D gene (6 bases). In germline, CDR1 is SGHTA, CDR2 FQGTGA. This CDR3 is built from 14 residues. V was trimmed by 5 bases and J by 3 bases, leaving 11 bases between them. The CDR3 region is CASSHGGVYNEQFF. The CDR3, as DNA: TGTGCCAGCAGCCACGGAGGGGTCTACAATGAGCAGTTCTTC.

This sequence joins TRBV5-8 and TRBJ2-7, with D perhaps matching TRBD1 (6 bases). CDR1 and CDR2 (germline): SGHTS, YDEGEE. Trimming left V 0 bases short and J 6 bases short, with 13 bases between. CDR3 length: 14 residues. The CDR3 loop is CASSLEQGTFEQYF. The CDR3 nucleotides read TGTGCCAGCAGCTTGGAACAGGGTACGTTCGAGCAGTACTTC.

The CDR3 nucleotides read TGTGCCAGCAGTTTACCCGCCAGGACTGAAGCTTTCTTT. The encoded protein is CASSLPARTEAFF. V gene TRBV28 combines with J gene TRBJ1-1, with unresolved D. Germline assignment: CDR1 MDHEN and CDR2 SYDVKM. Between the trimmed V and J ends, which lost 2 bases and 5 bases, there was a span of 9 bases. The CDR3 loop spans 13 amino acids. The variable domain in full, with the rest retrieved from reference TRBV28 and TRBJ1-1, is DVKVTQSSRYLVKRTGEKVFLECVQDMDHENMFWYRQDPGLGLRLIYFSYDVKMKEKGDIPEGYSVSREKKERFSLILESASTNQTSMYLCASSLPARTEAFFGQGTRLTVV.

The V and J genes are TRBV7-9 and TRBJ2-2; D not certain. The CDR3 extends over 16 amino acids. CDR1 is SEHNR and CDR2 is FQNEAQ in the germline V gene (reference sequence). The ends were cut back, 0 bases at V and 4 bases at J, with 12 bases in the middle. The CDR3 nucleotides read TGTGCCAGCAGCTTAGCGTTGGCTCTATCCACCGGGGAGCTGTTTTTT. It is translated as CASSLALALSTGELFF.

The chain employs TRBV7-3 and TRBJ2-3; unclear D gene. From germline, CDR1 is SGHTA and CDR2 FQGTGA. The CDR3 runs 14 residues. V was shortened by 5 bases and J by 4 bases, with 13 bases between the two germline ends. The CDR3 region has the DNA TGTGCCAGCAGCGCGGCCCCAGTCGCAGATACGCAGTATTTT. Protein product: CASSAAPVADTQYF.

The rearrangement joins TRBV28 to TRBJ2-7; D remains ambiguous. The CDR3 is 15 amino acids. V was clipped by 2 bases and J by 3 bases, with 14 bases between them. The germline V gene has CDR1 MDHEN and CDR2 SYDVKM. DNA of the CDR3: TGTGCCAGCAGTTTAGGGTCCCGTCCGGTCTACGAGCAGTACTTC. Protein product: CASSLGSRPVYEQYF.

The V gene is TRBV27, the J gene TRBJ1-1; the D gene is possibly TRBD1 (6 bases). The CDR3 loop spans 13 amino acids. The germline V gene encodes CDR1 MNHEY and CDR2 SMNVEV (reference sequence). The V and J ends lost 8 bases and 0 bases respectively, with 10 bases between them. As DNA, the CDR3 is TGTGCCAGCGGGACAAGGTTGAACACTGAAGCTTTCTTT. Translated, it gives CASGTRLNTEAFF.

The chain has TRBV7-2 and TRBJ2-7, with 7 bases matching TRBD1. J was trimmed by 2 bases and V by 4 bases; bases with no gene match: 8. In germline, CDR1 is SGHTA, CDR2 FQGNSA. The CDR3 totals 15 residues. CDR3 sequence reads: CASSWRQGPPYEQYF. The DNA for the CDR3 is TGTGCCAGCAGCTGGAGACAGGGCCCTCCCTACGAGCAGTACTTC.

The chain employs TRBV5-1 and TRBJ2-6; D remains unclear. The CDR3 contains 14 residues. The V end lost 8 bases, the J end lost 0 bases, and 9 bases lay between the germline ends. The germline CDR1 and CDR2 sequences are SGHRS and YFSETQ. The CDR3 DNA follows: TGCGCCAGTCAAACAGACTCTGGGGCCAACGTCCTGACTTTC. It codes for CASQTDSGANVLTF. The complete variable domain, with remaining parts taken from reference TRBV5-1 and TRBJ2-6, reads KAGVTQTPRYLIKTRGQQVTLSCSPISGHRSVSWYQQTPGQGLQFLFEYFSETQRNKGNFPGRFSGRQFSNSRSEMNVSTLELGDSALYLCASQTDSGANVLTFGAGSRLTVL.

V and J are TRBV6-1 and TRBJ2-7; D not certain. The germline V and J ends were trimmed by 6 bases and 0 bases, with 15 bases remaining between them. The germline CDR1 and CDR2 sequences are MNHNS and SASEGT. There are 15 residues in the CDR3. CDR3 residues: CASRPQRISSYEQYF. The CDR3 DNA reads as TGTGCCAGCAGACCACAAAGGATTTCCTCCTACGAGCAGTACTTC.

The CDR3: CASSLARGTDTQYF. The CDR3 bases are TGTGCCAGCAGCTTAGCGCGCGGAACAGATACGCAGTATTTT. The rearrangement joins TRBV11-2 to TRBJ2-3; D is uncertain. Germline V gives CDR1 SGHAT, CDR2 FQNNGV. V was cut by 1 base and J by 3 bases, with 8 bases left in between. This CDR3 region has 14 residues. Full variable domain (outside the CDR3, taken from reference TRBV11-2 and TRBJ2-3): EAGVAQSPRYKIIEKRQSVAFWCNPISGHATLYWYQQILGQGPKLLIQFQNNGVVDDSQLPKDRFSAERLKGVDSTLKIQPAKLEDSAVYLCASSLARGTDTQYFGPGTRLTVL.

This rearrangement joins TRBV28 to TRBJ1-5, with TRBD1 as a possible D gene (5 bases). Germline V gene data show CDR1 as MDHEN and CDR2 as SYDVKM. With 4 bases removed from V and 2 bases from J, the gap between germline ends came to 12 bases. There are 15 residues in the CDR3. The CDR3 bases are TGTGCCAGCAGTTCCCCTGCGGGGGGCAATCAGCCCCAGCATTTT. This encodes CASSSPAGGNQPQHF.

This clone was seen a single time. This rearrangement joins TRBV4-1 to TRBJ1-4, with TRBD1 matching over 7 bases. Looked up from germline, CDR1 is MGHRA and CDR2 is YSYEKL. CDR3 size: 15 residues. The V and J ends lost 4 bases and 2 bases, in that order; junction bases with no gene match: 4. CDR3 in DNA: TGCGCCAGCAGCCCTCCGGGACAGACTAATGAAAAACTGTTTTTT. Translation gives CASSPPGQTNEKLFF.

This chain joins TRBV9 and TRBJ2-7; TRBD2 might be the D (5 bases). This CDR3 spans 14 amino acids. CDR1 is SGDLS, CDR2 YYNGEE, per germline. Trimming removed 0 bases from V and 0 bases from J, with 7 bases in between. CDR3 protein: CASSVAGISYEQYF. CDR3 coding DNA: TGTGCCAGCAGCGTAGCGGGGATCTCCTACGAGCAGTACTTC.

The CDR3 sequence: CSVHRGGGSYNEQFF. DNA for the CDR3: TGCAGCGTTCACAGGGGGGGTGGCTCCTACAATGAGCAGTTCTTC. V and J are TRBV29-1 and TRBJ2-1, with D possibly being TRBD1 (8 bases). Germline CDR1 reads SQVTM; CDR2 reads ANQGSEA. V lost 5 bases and J lost 0, with 14 bases in between. The CDR3 spans 15 residues.

The gene calls are TRBV30 and TRBJ2-2; 10 bases are shared with TRBD2. Trimming removed 4 bases from V and 7 bases from J; junction bases left unmatched: 6. Germline CDR1 GTSNPN, CDR2 SVGIG (reference sequence). This CDR3 contains 14 residues. Here the CDR3 reads CAWTIAGGGGELFF. CDR3 sequence (DNA): TGTGCCTGGACCATAGCGGGGGGCGGCGGGGAGCTGTTTTTT. The variable domain in full, with the rest retrieved from reference TRBV30 and TRBJ2-2, is SQTIHQWPATLVQPVGSPLSLECTVEGTSNPNLYWYRQAAGRGLQLLFYSVGIGQISSEVPQNLSASRPQDRQFILSSKKLLLSDSGFYLCAWTIAGGGGELFFGEGSRLTVL.

As concerns this clone: One end of the junction is discordant with germline, which a read error may explain. The V and J genes are TRBV7-2 and TRBJ1-5, with 7 bases fitting TRBD1. This CDR3 contains 16 residues. Germline V gene lookup returns CDR1 SGHTA and CDR2 FQGNSA. CDR3 in amino acids: CASSSGGGSSHQPQHF. The DNA of the CDR3 is TGTGCCAGCAGCTCAGGGGGTGGCAGTAGCCATCAGCCCCAGCATTTT.

The V gene is TRBV6-1, the J gene TRBJ1-2, with D possibly being TRBD1 (6 bases). This CDR3 contains 13 residues. CDR1 MNHNS and CDR2 SASEGT come from the germline V gene. The germline V and J ends were trimmed by 4 bases and 4 bases, with 10 bases remaining between them. The CDR3 is CASSATGPYGYTF. The CDR3 DNA reads TGTGCCAGCAGTGCCACAGGGCCCTATGGCTACACCTTC.

V usage is TRBV25-1 and J usage is TRBJ2-1; 8 nucleotides align to TRBD2. Germline V gene lookup returns CDR1 MGHDK and CDR2 SYGVNS. J was trimmed by 1 base and V by 5 bases; bases with no gene match: 4. The CDR3 runs to 15 residues. CDR3 residues: CASSLAGNSYNEQFF. The CDR3 bases are TGTGCCAGCAGTTTAGCGGGAAATTCCTACAATGAGCAGTTCTTC.

The chain combines TRBV19 with TRBJ1-2; the D gene is possibly TRBD1 (5 bases). Germline V gives CDR1 LNHDA, CDR2 SQIVND (reference sequence). The V end lost 6 bases, the J end lost 1 base, and 15 bases lay between the germline ends. The CDR3 totals 15 residues. The CDR3 sequence is CASRPGLHRNYGYTF. The DNA of the CDR3 is TGTGCCAGTAGGCCAGGGCTTCACCGTAACTATGGCTACACCTTC.

The V gene is TRBV11-3, the J gene TRBJ2-1; 14 bases fit TRBD2. CDR3 length: 15 amino acids. V gave up 5 bases and J gave up 8 bases; unmatched junction bases: 5. CDR1 is SGHNT, CDR2 YENEEA, per germline. The CDR3 sequence is CASSGWTSGRYEQFF. CDR3 bases: TGTGCCAGCAGCGGGTGGACTAGCGGGAGGTATGAGCAGTTCTTC.

The chain joins TRBV6-6 to TRBJ2-2; the match to TRBD2 covers 11 bases. The germline V gene encodes CDR1 MNHNY and CDR2 SVGAGI (reference sequence). The CDR3 consists of 13 residues. The junction had 0 bases not matched to a gene; V was cut back by 8 bases and J by 4 bases. The CDR3 nucleotides read TGTGCCAGCCTAGCGGGAGGCACCGGGGAGCTGTTTTTT. Translation: CASLAGGTGELFF.

The chain recombines TRBV20-1 with TRBJ1-5, with D possibly being TRBD1 (6 bases). V lost 6 bases and J 15 bases, leaving 18 bases between the germline ends. From germline, CDR1 is DFQATT and CDR2 SNEGSKA (reference sequence). The CDR3 totals 11 residues. The CDR3 DNA reads as TGCAGTGCGATCGGCCGGGGACAATGGCATTTT. This translates into CSAIGRGQWHF.

The table lists this clone with a few counts. The CDR3 protein is CASLPGTDTEAFF. The DNA for the CDR3 is TGTGCCAGCCTCCCTGGGACAGACACTGAAGCTTTCTTT. V gene TRBV18 combines with J gene TRBJ1-1, with 7 bases matching TRBD1. Germline loops: CDR1 KGHSH, CDR2 LQKENI. This CDR3 spans 13 amino acids. Trimming cost V 8 bases and J 3 bases; bases outside gene matches: 6.

This clone was counted a few times. The chain couples TRBV18 to TRBJ1-1; the D gene is possibly TRBD1 (6 bases). Germline V gives CDR1 KGHSH, CDR2 LQKENI. Trimming took 3 bases from V and 8 from J, leaving 10 bases between them. The CDR3 totals 12 residues. The CDR3 bases are TGTGCCAGCTCACCCGTTACAGGGGAAGCTTTCTTT. As protein: CASSPVTGEAFF.

This clone was detected once. This rearrangement joins TRBV4-1 to TRBJ2-5; TRBD1 matches 8 bases. The V segment lost 3 bases and the J segment 3 bases; nucleotides outside the gene matches: 12. The CDR3 spans 17 residues. CDR1 is MGHRA, CDR2 YSYEKL, per germline. CDR3 coding DNA: TGCGCCAGCAGCCATCCTACCCTCGGACAGGGAGAAGAGACCCAGTACTTC. Its protein product is CASSHPTLGQGEETQYF.

This chain's CDR3 is CATHRGWGEQFF. The CDR3 DNA follows: TGTGCCACCCACAGGGGGTGGGGTGAGCAGTTCTTC. The V and J genes are TRBV6-1 and TRBJ2-1; 8 nucleotides agree with TRBD1. CDR1 and CDR2 (germline): MNHNS, SASEGT. There are 12 residues in the CDR3. The V gene end was trimmed by 10 bases and the J gene end by 9 bases; junction bases not matched to a gene: 8.

This chain connects TRBV10-1 to TRBJ1-1; D is uncertain. Trimming pared 0 bases from V and 5 bases from J, leaving 16 bases between. The germline V gene encodes CDR1 WNHNN and CDR2 SYGVQD (reference sequence). The CDR3 has 16 amino acids. The CDR3 DNA follows: TGCGCCAGCAGTGAGTCGGTCCCCTATACGGGAACTGAAGCTTTCTTT. Its translation is CASSESVPYTGTEAFF.

A few counts support this clone. The V and J genes are TRBV23-1 and TRBJ1-5; TRBD1 matches 9 bases. TRBV23-1 is reported as an ORF; its role is uncertain. The junction had 6 bases not matched to a gene; V was cut back by 5 bases and J by 1 base. This CDR3 has 16 residues. CDR3 protein: CASSRGTGYSNQPQHF. CDR3 nucleotide sequence: TGCGCCAGCAGTAGAGGGACAGGGTACAGCAATCAGCCCCAGCATTTT.

The V call is TRBV7-2, the J call TRBJ1-1; D gene uncertain. Germline loops: CDR1 SGHTA, CDR2 FQGNSA. V was trimmed by 0 bases and J by 8 bases, leaving 16 bases between them. This CDR3 comprises 15 residues. The CDR3 sequence is CASSLAARSGGEAFF. In nucleotides, the CDR3 is TGTGCCAGCAGCTTAGCGGCTCGTTCAGGAGGAGAAGCTTTCTTT.

The chain employs TRBV7-8 and TRBJ1-2, with D perhaps TRBD1 (5 bases). This CDR3 is 18 amino acids long. Between the trimmed V and J ends, which lost 0 bases and 5 bases, there was a span of 22 bases. CDR1 and CDR2 from the germline V gene are SGHVS and FQNEAQ. CDR3 nucleotides: TGTGCCAGCAGCTTAGCCCGGTGGGGGACGCGATTAACTTATGGCTACACCTTC. It is translated as CASSLARWGTRLTYGYTF.